This is a list of T cell receptor beta chains from one sample in a study of T cells in Graves' hyperthyroidism and ophthalmopathy. MiXCR was run by TCRdb on the multiplex PCR reads, yielding one entry per CDR3 protein. The profile shows about 290,000 distinct CDR3 sequences, about 14% of them singletons. Sequenced sample: blood. These receptors all stem from a woman aged 25 to 45 with Graves' hyperthyroidism that later progressed to Graves' ophthalmopathy. CDR3s include the opening cysteine and the closing phenylalanine or tryptophan. The D gene is left open where the match is weak. The size of a clone is reported for some rows only, either as once, few or many, or as a class for expanded clones.

D: -
V: TRBV6-1
length: 13
size: few
CDR3: CASSGIGGEKLFF

D: TRBD1
V: TRBV6-1
length: 16
size: many
CDR3: CASSSRDRPNTGELFF

D: TRBD2
V: TRBV5-1
length: 15
size: many
CDR3: CASSLGLAGVSEQYF

D: TRBD2
V: TRBV20-1
length: 15
size: few
CDR3: CSAYRRGGSRNEQFF

D: TRBD1
V: TRBV6-1
length: 16
size: -
CDR3: CASRLTGDGYTDTQYF

D: -
V: TRBV20-1
length: 12
size: few
CDR3: CSPPWGGYEQYF

D: -
V: TRBV7-3
length: 18
size: many
CDR3: CASSLSNPDRSGANVLTF

D: -
V: TRBV7-9
length: 13
size: many
CDR3: CASSTQNQETQYF

D: TRBD2
V: TRBV12-3/TRBV12-4
length: 15
size: many
CDR3: CASSMGLAGVDEQYF

D: -
V: TRBV30
length: 10
size: many
CDR3: CAARGGEQFF

D: TRBD2
V: TRBV7-9
length: 15
size: few
CDR3: CASRPGTSGIGELFF

D: -
V: TRBV9
length: 16
size: many
CDR3: CASSPRVPATNEKLFF

D: -
V: TRBV6-1
length: 11
size: -
CDR3: CASSAGATKHF

D: TRBD2
V: TRBV28
length: 14
size: many
CDR3: CASSPLAGGYEQYF

D: -
V: TRBV7-2
length: 13
size: -
CDR3: CASREMGVSPLQF

D: -
V: TRBV7-8
length: 13
size: -
CDR3: CASGFSICYEQYF

D: TRBD1
V: TRBV5-1
length: 13
size: many
CDR3: CASSSGQGLEAFF

D: -
V: TRBV7-8
length: 17
size: many
CDR3: CASSLARMPLLNQPQHF

D: -
V: TRBV5-4
length: 15
size: few
CDR3: CASSVGMGTAVEAFF

D: -
V: TRBV12-3/TRBV12-4
length: 14
size: -
CDR3: CASSLSGGANVLTF

D: -
V: TRBV28
length: 17
size: many
CDR3: CASSLFRRGGSTDTQYF

D: TRBD2
V: TRBV20-1
length: 13
size: many
CDR3: CSAKGLAGYEQYF

D: -
V: TRBV2
length: 15
size: -
CDR3: CASSVTVPNTGELFF

D: TRBD1
V: TRBV7-8
length: 17
size: many
CDR3: CASSLSRGTVDNTEAFF

D: -
V: TRBV2
length: 15
size: many
CDR3: CASSESVGRQETQYF

D: TRBD2
V: TRBV7-7
length: 15
size: many
CDR3: CASSPLLSGDNEQFF

D: -
V: TRBV30
length: 13
size: few
CDR3: CAWRKQGNQPQHF

D: TRBD1
V: TRBV15
length: 14
size: many
CDR3: CATSRVQGTEGYTF